The clone carrying this T cell receptor beta chain was seen once. The antigen is undetermined. Germline V gene lookup returns CDR1 MNHNY and CDR2 SVGAGI (reference sequence). The CDR3 runs 16 residues. Losses at the gene ends were 0 bases for V and 10 bases for J; bases not matched to a gene: 14. Some clones are missing from TCRdb's copy, which holds only in-frame ones; the method was immunoSEQ multiplex PCR. The table lists around 15,000 clones, 60% to 85% of them singletons. The data originate from a study of OX40 agonist ivuxolimab in advanced cancers. Whole-study context: The mean age was approximately 60 years, ranging from 23 to 79, with more than 70% of participants male. Study conclusions and caveats: At 0.1 to 3.0 mg/kg, CD4+ and CD8+ blood T cells expanded clonally by week 6. Expanded clones were, on average, more numerous among CD8+ T cells than CD4+.

The TCR comes from an adult with an advanced solid tumor such as melanoma, head and neck, liver or kidney cancer. The chain couples TRBV6-6 to TRBJ1-2; 7 positions agree with TRBD1. Material: CD4+ or CD8+ T cells sorted from blood, obtained in a trial of the OX40 agonist ivuxolimab. CDR3 sequence: CASSYSKNKRDSHYTF. The CDR3 nucleotides read TGTGCCAGCAGTTACTCCAAAAATAAGAGGGACAGTCACTACACCTTC.